These 30 T cell receptor beta chains were all obtained from the same sample, sequenced in a study of cytomegalovirus exposure and HLA in healthy donors. TCRdb keeps only in-frame clones here, not all; method: immunoSEQ multiplex PCR. Of about 170,000 clones listed, approximately 96% are singletons. The sample was PBMCs. Source of these receptors: a woman between 18 and 29 years old in good health and CMV-seronegative.

This sequence joins TRBV5-1 and TRBJ2-7, with D perhaps matching TRBD2 (7 bases). Germline values: CDR1 SGHRS, CDR2 YFSETQ. V shed 4 bases and J shed 2 bases, with 16 bases lying between them. The CDR3 sequence is 15 residues long. Here the CDR3 DNA reads TGCGCCAGCAGCCCGGGGGGCGGGGGCGCCTACGAGCAGTACTTC. Translating gives CASSPGGGGAYEQYF. Supplemented by reference TRBV5-1 and TRBJ2-7, the full variable domain reads KAGVTQTPRYLIKTRGQQVTLSCSPISGHRSVSWYQQTPGQGLQFLFEYFSETQRNKGNFPGRFSGRQFSNSRSEMNVSTLELGDSALYLCASSPGGGGAYEQYFGPGTRLTVT.

CDR3 region: CASSQEFSGGLNEQFF. As DNA, the CDR3 is TGCGCCAGCAGCCAAGAGTTCTCCGGGGGGCTCAATGAGCAGTTCTTC. V usage is TRBV4-3 and J usage is TRBJ2-1; D might be TRBD2 (7 bases). The V gene's germline CDR1 is LGHNA and CDR2 YSLEER. The ends were cut back, 0 bases at V and 6 bases at J, with 15 bases in the middle. This CDR3 has 16 amino acids.

The chain has TRBV21-1 and TRBJ1-2; no DNA check was done on the table's D call, TRBD1. TRBV21-1 is labeled a pseudogene. The CDR3 runs 15 residues. The CDR3 is CASSTGQKANYGYTF. CDR3 bases: TGTGCCAGCAGCACGGGACAGAAAGCTAACTATGGCTACACCTTC.

V and J are TRBV6-5 and TRBJ2-7, with 9 bases lining up with TRBD2. CDR1 and CDR2 (germline): MNHEY, SVGAGI. V lost 6 bases to trimming and J lost 2 bases; unmatched junction nucleotides: 8. CDR3 length equals 15 residues. The CDR3 here is CASRNRLAVTYEQYF. The CDR3 DNA is TGTGCCAGCAGAAATAGACTAGCGGTAACCTACGAGCAGTACTTC.

This clone was observed once. One junction end disagrees with the germline gene, perhaps due to a read error. The gene calls are TRBV11-3 and TRBJ2-1; 8 bases agree with TRBD1. The germline CDR1 and CDR2 sequences are SGHNT and YENEEA. This CDR3 spans 15 amino acids. The CDR3 sequence: CASSVDRGSYNEQFF. The CDR3 nucleotides read TGTGCCAGCAGCGTAGACAGGGGCTCCTACAATGAGCAGTTCTTC. Looking up the rest from reference TRBV11-3 and TRBJ2-1 gives the full variable domain: EAGVVQSPRYKIIEKKQPVAFWCNPISGHNTLYWYLQNLGQGPELLIRYENEEAVDDSQLPKDRFSAERLKGVDSTLKIQPAELGDSAVYLCASSVDRGSYNEQFFGPGTRLTVL.

The J gene is TRBJ2-5, the V gene TRBV12-2; no check of the table's D call, TRBD2, against the DNA was made. TRBV12-2 is recorded as a pseudogene. The CDR3 runs to 16 residues. In DNA form, the CDR3 reads TGTGCAAGTCGCTTATTTAGCGGGGGGGCGTTGGAGACCCAGTACTTC. The encoded protein is CASRLFSGGALETQYF.

The genes are TRBV18 and TRBJ2-7; 7 bases match TRBD1. Germline CDR1 and CDR2: KGHSH and LQKENI. The ends lost 3 bases at V and 0 bases at J; junction bases unmatched: 5. The CDR3 has 15 residues. The CDR3 is CASSPGTGVSYEQYF. The CDR3 region has the DNA TGTGCCAGCTCACCCGGAACAGGGGTCTCCTACGAGCAGTACTTC.

The chain has TRBV7-6 and TRBJ2-6; D is undetermined. Between the trimmed V and J ends, which lost 1 base and 2 bases, there was a span of 6 bases. Germline values: CDR1 SGHVS, CDR2 FNYEAQ. The CDR3 contains 15 residues. In DNA form, the CDR3 reads TGTGCCAGCAGCTTAGGGGCCGCTGGGGCCAACGTCCTGACTTTC. Encoded protein: CASSLGAAGANVLTF.

CDR3 in amino acids: CASSQLSRGRNTEAFF. Here the CDR3 DNA reads TGCGCCAGCAGCCAACTTTCTAGGGGGCGGAATACTGAAGCTTTCTTT. The chain links TRBV5-1 to TRBJ1-1; TRBD1 agrees at 7 bases. The CDR3 is 16 residues long. After removal of 4 bases from V and 5 bases from J, the junction contained 14 bases not matched to a gene. CDR1 is SGHRS and CDR2 is YFSETQ in the germline V gene. Looking up the rest from reference TRBV5-1 and TRBJ1-1 gives the full variable domain: KAGVTQTPRYLIKTRGQQVTLSCSPISGHRSVSWYQQTPGQGLQFLFEYFSETQRNKGNFPGRFSGRQFSNSRSEMNVSTLELGDSALYLCASSQLSRGRNTEAFFGQGTRLTVV.

The chain recombines TRBV7-2 with TRBJ2-5; TRBD2 agrees at 12 bases. Germline assignment: CDR1 SGHTA and CDR2 FQGNSA. CDR3 size: 16 residues. Unmatched junction bases numbered 9, after V lost 5 bases and J lost 5 bases. CDR3 in DNA: TGTGCCAGCAGCCGACGGACTAGCGGGATGGCTGAGACCCAGTACTTC. Amino acids: CASSRRTSGMAETQYF.

The chain links TRBV19 to TRBJ2-2, with D unclear. The CDR3 totals 15 residues. Germline-derived CDR1 and CDR2 are LNHDA and SQIVND (reference sequence). Trimming stripped 6 bases from V and 2 bases from J, with 13 bases between. The CDR3 here is CASSTLVGNTGELFF. The DNA of the CDR3 is TGTGCCAGTAGCACCCTTGTTGGCAACACCGGGGAGCTGTTTTTT.

The gene calls are TRBV4-1 and TRBJ1-2; D unresolved. The germline CDR1 and CDR2 sequences are MGHRA and YSYEKL. V was pared by 5 bases and J by 4 bases, with 11 bases between. This CDR3 has 13 residues. In DNA form, the CDR3 reads TGCGCCAGCAGCGACCGGGGTGGCTATGGCTACACCTTC. Residues: CASSDRGGYGYTF.

For this clone: This specimen includes other DNA sequences encoding the same CDR3. V is TRBV5-1 and J is TRBJ1-2; 8 bases align to TRBD1. CDR3 length equals 13 residues. Germline loops: CDR1 SGHRS, CDR2 YFSETQ. J gave up 3 bases and V 4 bases, and 2 bases lay outside the gene matches. This CDR3 reads CASSLGQDYGYTF. The DNA of the CDR3 is TGCGCCAGCAGCCTGGGACAGGACTATGGCTACACCTTC. Supplemented by reference TRBV5-1 and TRBJ1-2, the full variable domain reads KAGVTQTPRYLIKTRGQQVTLSCSPISGHRSVSWYQQTPGQGLQFLFEYFSETQRNKGNFPGRFSGRQFSNSRSEMNVSTLELGDSALYLCASSLGQDYGYTFGSGTRLTVV.

The chain is built from TRBV6-5 and TRBJ1-1; D may be TRBD1 (5 bases). The CDR3 contains 13 residues. V lost 6 bases, J lost 2 bases, and 10 bases lay in between. Germline V gene data show CDR1 as MNHEY and CDR2 as SVGAGI. DNA for the CDR3: TGTGCCAGCAGCCTCGACAGAAACACTGAAGCTTTCTTT. Translating gives CASSLDRNTEAFF.

A remark on this clone: At one of its ends the junction is not consistent with the germline gene, which may arise from a read error. The gene calls are TRBV10-3 and TRBJ2-7; 10 positions agree with TRBD1. The CDR3 has 14 residues. Germline lookup yields CDR1 ENHRY and CDR2 SYGVKD. CDR3 protein: CAITEGQGIYEQYF. The CDR3 DNA reads as TGTGCCATCACTGAGGGACAGGGGATCTACGAGCAGTACTTC.

The chain joins TRBV27 to TRBJ2-3, with D uncertain. Germline V gives CDR1 MNHEY, CDR2 SMNVEV (reference sequence). Trimming left V 2 bases short and J 3 bases short, with 6 bases between. This CDR3 is 13 amino acids long. The CDR3 DNA reads TGTGCCAGCAGTTTACCCTATACAGATACGCAGTATTTT. It encodes CASSLPYTDTQYF.

The chain uses TRBV28 and TRBJ2-3, with a tentative D call TRBD2 (6 bases). Germline V CDR1 and CDR2: MDHEN, SYDVKM. The CDR3 loop spans 13 amino acids. Between the trimmed V and J ends, which lost 8 bases and 3 bases, there was a span of 12 bases. The CDR3 bases are TGTGCCAGCCGCGGGACGGGGACAGATACGCAGTATTTT. It codes for CASRGTGTDTQYF.

V usage is TRBV29-1 and J usage is TRBJ2-1, with a tentative D call TRBD1 (5 bases). This CDR3 contains 11 residues. Germline V gene data show CDR1 as SQVTM and CDR2 as ANQGSEA. V was clipped by 1 base and J by 9 bases, with 7 bases between them. The CDR3 is CSVEVRGEQFF. The CDR3 bases are TGCAGCGTTGAAGTTAGGGGTGAGCAGTTCTTC.

The rearrangement uses TRBV4-3 and TRBJ2-7; TRBD1 is a possible D gene (6 bases). Looked up from germline, CDR1 is LGHNA and CDR2 is YSLEER. This CDR3 is 17 amino acids long. V lost 1 base and J 0 bases, leaving 16 bases between the germline ends. CDR3 sequence: CASSQAPQGWGSYEQYF. The CDR3, as DNA: TGCGCCAGCAGCCAAGCTCCACAGGGTTGGGGCTCCTACGAGCAGTACTTC.

The chain joins TRBV5-1 to TRBJ2-5; D unresolved. Germline V gene lookup returns CDR1 SGHRS and CDR2 YFSETQ. Trimming stripped 2 bases from V and 1 base from J, with 9 bases between. CDR3 size: 14 residues. CDR3 amino acids: CASSFGQSQETQYF. The DNA of the CDR3 is TGCGCCAGCAGCTTTGGGCAGTCCCAAGAGACCCAGTACTTC.

This clone was seen only once. This chain links TRBV11-2 with TRBJ2-7, with 9 bases that match TRBD1. This CDR3 is built from 15 residues. Germline CDR1 is SGHAT and CDR2 is FQNNGV. The ends lost 10 bases at V and 1 base at J; junction bases unmatched: 11. The chain's CDR3 is CATAISGTGSYEQYF. CDR3 DNA sequence: TGTGCCACCGCTATCTCCGGGACAGGGTCCTACGAGCAGTACTTC.

This chain joins TRBV10-3 and TRBJ2-3; perhaps TRBD2 as D (5 bases). Trimming removed 2 bases at V and 1 base at J, with 7 bases between. The CDR3 is 14 residues long. The germline V gene encodes CDR1 ENHRY and CDR2 SYGVKD. The CDR3 loop is CAISENGGTDTQYF. CDR3 DNA sequence: TGTGCCATCAGTGAGAACGGGGGCACAGATACGCAGTATTTT.

The rearrangement links TRBV25-1 to TRBJ1-4, with 9 bases identical to TRBD1. V lost 1 base, J lost 7 bases, and 4 bases stayed unmatched. The CDR3 spans 15 residues. Germline CDR1 is MGHDK and CDR2 is SYGVNS. In nucleotides, the CDR3 is TGTGCCAGCAGTGAATGGTGGGGACAGGGTGAAAAACTGTTTTTT. Translating gives CASSEWWGQGEKLFF.

The chain couples TRBV5-6 to TRBJ1-2; D is ambiguous. CDR3 length: 14 residues. Germline CDR1 SGHDT, CDR2 YYEEEE. Deletions cut 0 bases from V and 2 bases from J, with 8 bases between. DNA of the CDR3: TGTGCCAGCAGCTTGGGTCCAGAAAACTATGGCTACACCTTC. It specifies CASSLGPENYGYTF.

V and J are TRBV27 and TRBJ2-7, with 11 bases lining up with TRBD2. The CDR3 length is 16 residues. CDR1 is MNHEY and CDR2 is SMNVEV in the germline V gene (reference sequence). Unmatched junction bases numbered 11, after V lost 7 bases and J lost 3 bases. CDR3 nucleotides: TGTGCCAGCAACCCCATTAGCGGGGGGGCAGGCTACGAGCAGTACTTC. It is translated as CASNPISGGAGYEQYF.

The chain links TRBV5-4 to TRBJ2-1; a possible D gene is TRBD2 (6 bases). CDR3 size: 12 residues. Germline CDR1 is SGHNT and CDR2 is YYREEE (reference sequence). Trimming removed 4 bases from V and 14 bases from J, with 16 bases in between. The CDR3 DNA sequence: TGTGCCAGCAGCCTTCCAGGCGGAGGGGAGTTCTTC. The encoded protein is CASSLPGGGEFF.

Only one count was recorded for this clone. In the same sample, other DNA sequences code for this CDR3. DNA for the CDR3: TGTGCCAGCAGACAGGGACAGGGAAACTATGGCTACACCTTC. Translating gives CASRQGQGNYGYTF. This sequence joins TRBV6-5 and TRBJ1-2; 9 nucleotides agree with TRBD1. This CDR3 has 14 residues. Germline V gene sequence: CDR1 MNHEY, CDR2 SVGAGI. Trimming removed 6 bases from V and 2 bases from J; junction bases left unmatched: 4.

The CDR3 region is CAISRETGFGETQYF. The CDR3, as DNA: TGTGCCATCAGCCGTGAGACAGGGTTCGGAGAGACCCAGTACTTC. This sequence joins TRBV10-3 and TRBJ2-5, with 7 bases matching TRBD1. Germline CDR1 reads ENHRY; CDR2 reads SYGVKD. Trimming cost V 6 bases and J 4 bases; bases outside gene matches: 11. This CDR3 comprises 15 residues.

The J gene is TRBJ2-3, the V gene TRBV6-5, with D perhaps matching TRBD1 (6 bases). Trimming cost V 2 bases and J 6 bases, with 18 bases left between them. The CDR3 loop spans 16 amino acids. CDR1 and CDR2 (germline): MNHEY, SVGAGI. In DNA, the CDR3 is TGTGCCAGCAGTTACGGGGGCCTATTACGACCTGATACGCAGTATTTT. Protein product: CASSYGGLLRPDTQYF.

The chain couples TRBV5-1 to TRBJ1-1; the match to TRBD1 covers 7 bases. This CDR3 has 17 amino acids. Trimming cost V 1 base and J 4 bases; bases outside gene matches: 13. Germline lookup yields CDR1 SGHRS and CDR2 YFSETQ. The CDR3 sequence: CASSLFRQGEGGTEAFF. The CDR3 region has the DNA TGCGCCAGCAGCTTGTTTAGGCAGGGGGAAGGAGGCACTGAAGCTTTCTTT. Full variable domain (missing parts from reference TRBV5-1 and TRBJ1-1): KAGVTQTPRYLIKTRGQQVTLSCSPISGHRSVSWYQQTPGQGLQFLFEYFSETQRNKGNFPGRFSGRQFSNSRSEMNVSTLELGDSALYLCASSLFRQGEGGTEAFFGQGTRLTVV.